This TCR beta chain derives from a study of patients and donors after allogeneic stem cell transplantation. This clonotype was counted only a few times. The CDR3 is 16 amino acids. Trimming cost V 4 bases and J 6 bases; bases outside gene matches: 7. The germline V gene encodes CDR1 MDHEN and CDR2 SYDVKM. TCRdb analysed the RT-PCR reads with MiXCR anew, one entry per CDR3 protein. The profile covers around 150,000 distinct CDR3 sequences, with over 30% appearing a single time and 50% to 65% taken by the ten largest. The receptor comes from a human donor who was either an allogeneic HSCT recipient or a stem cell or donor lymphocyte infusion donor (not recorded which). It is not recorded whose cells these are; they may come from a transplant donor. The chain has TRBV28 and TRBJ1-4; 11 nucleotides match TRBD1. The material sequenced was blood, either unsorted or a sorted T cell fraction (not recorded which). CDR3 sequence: CASSWLRGQGDEKLFF. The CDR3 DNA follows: TGTGCCAGCAGTTGGTTGCGGGGACAGGGGGATGAAAAACTGTTTTTT.